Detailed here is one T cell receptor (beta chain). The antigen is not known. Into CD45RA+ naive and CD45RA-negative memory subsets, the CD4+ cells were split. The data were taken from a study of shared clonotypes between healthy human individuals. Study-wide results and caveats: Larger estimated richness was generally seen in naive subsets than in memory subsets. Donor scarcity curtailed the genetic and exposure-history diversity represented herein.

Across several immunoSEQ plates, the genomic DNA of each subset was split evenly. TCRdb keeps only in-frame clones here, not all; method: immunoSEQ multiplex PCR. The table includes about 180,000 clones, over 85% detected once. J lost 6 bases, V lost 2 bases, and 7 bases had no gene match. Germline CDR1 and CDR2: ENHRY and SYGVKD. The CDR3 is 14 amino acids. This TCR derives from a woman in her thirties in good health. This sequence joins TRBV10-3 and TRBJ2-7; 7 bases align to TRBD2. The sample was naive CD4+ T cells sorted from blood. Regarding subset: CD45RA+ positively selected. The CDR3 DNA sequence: TGTGCCATCAGTGAGGCACTAGCGACGGGCGAGCAGTACTTC. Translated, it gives CAISEALATGEQYF.